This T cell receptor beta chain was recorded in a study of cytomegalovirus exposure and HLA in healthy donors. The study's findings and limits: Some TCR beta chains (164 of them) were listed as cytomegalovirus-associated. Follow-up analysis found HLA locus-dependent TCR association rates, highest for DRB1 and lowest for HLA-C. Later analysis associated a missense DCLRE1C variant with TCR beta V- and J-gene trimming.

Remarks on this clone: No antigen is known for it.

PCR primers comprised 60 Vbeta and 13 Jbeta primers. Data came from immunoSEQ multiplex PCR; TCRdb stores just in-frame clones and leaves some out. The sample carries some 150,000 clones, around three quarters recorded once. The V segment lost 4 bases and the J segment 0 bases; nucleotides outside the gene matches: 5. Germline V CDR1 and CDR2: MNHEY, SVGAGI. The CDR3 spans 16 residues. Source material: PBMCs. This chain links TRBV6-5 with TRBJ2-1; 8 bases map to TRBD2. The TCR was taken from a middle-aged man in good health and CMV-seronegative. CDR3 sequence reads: CASSLSGTSSYNEQFF. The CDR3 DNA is TGTGCCAGCAGTTTGTCCGGGACTAGCTCCTACAATGAGCAGTTCTTC.